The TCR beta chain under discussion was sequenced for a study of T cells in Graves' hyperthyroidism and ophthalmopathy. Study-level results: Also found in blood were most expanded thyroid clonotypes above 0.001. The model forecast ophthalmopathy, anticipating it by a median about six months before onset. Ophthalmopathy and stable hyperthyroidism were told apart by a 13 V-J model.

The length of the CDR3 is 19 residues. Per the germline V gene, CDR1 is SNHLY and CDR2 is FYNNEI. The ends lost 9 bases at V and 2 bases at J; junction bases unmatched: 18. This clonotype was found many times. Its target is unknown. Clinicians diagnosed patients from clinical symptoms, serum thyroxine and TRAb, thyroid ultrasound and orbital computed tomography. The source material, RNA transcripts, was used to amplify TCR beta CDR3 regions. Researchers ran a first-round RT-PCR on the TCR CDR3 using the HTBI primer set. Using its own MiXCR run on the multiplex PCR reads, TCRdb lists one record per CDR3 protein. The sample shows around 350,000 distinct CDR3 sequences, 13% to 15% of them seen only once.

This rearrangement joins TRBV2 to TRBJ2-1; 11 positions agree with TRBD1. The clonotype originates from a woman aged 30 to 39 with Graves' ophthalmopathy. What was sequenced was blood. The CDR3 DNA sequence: TGTGCCAGTCCTAAACCCGGGGACAGGGGGGTTGTAACCTACAATGAGCAGTTCTTC. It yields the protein CASPKPGDRGVVTYNEQFF.